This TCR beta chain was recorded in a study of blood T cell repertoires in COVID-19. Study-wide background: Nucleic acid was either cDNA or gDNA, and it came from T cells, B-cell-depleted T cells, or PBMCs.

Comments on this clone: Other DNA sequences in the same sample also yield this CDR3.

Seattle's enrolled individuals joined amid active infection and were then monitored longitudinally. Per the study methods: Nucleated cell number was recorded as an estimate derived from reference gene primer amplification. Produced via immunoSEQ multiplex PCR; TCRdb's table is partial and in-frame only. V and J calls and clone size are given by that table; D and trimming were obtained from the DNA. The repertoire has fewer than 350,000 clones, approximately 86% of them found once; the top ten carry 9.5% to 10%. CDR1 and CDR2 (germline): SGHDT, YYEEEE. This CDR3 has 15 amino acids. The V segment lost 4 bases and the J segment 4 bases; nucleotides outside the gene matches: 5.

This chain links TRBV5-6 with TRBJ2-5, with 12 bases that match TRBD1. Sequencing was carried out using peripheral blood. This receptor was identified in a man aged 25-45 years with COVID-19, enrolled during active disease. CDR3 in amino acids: CASSTGQGAGETQYF. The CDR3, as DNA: TGTGCCAGCAGCACGGGACAGGGGGCGGGAGAGACCCAGTACTTC.